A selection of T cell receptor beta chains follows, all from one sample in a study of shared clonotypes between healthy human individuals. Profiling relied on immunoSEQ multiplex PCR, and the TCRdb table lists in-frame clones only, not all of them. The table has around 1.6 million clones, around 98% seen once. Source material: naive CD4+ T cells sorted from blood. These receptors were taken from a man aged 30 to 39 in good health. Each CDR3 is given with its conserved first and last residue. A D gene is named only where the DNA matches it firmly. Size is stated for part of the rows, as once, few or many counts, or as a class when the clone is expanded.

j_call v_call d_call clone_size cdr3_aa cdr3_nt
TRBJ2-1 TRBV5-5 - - CASSIETGHLSYNEQFF TGTGCCAGCAGCATTGAAACGGGACACCTGTCCTACAATGAGCAGTTCTTC
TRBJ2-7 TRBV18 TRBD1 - CASSPIQGSEQYF TGTGCCAGCTCGCCAATACAGGGGAGTGAGCAGTACTTC
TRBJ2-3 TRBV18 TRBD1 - CASSPRQGSTDTQYF TGTGCCAGCTCTCCGAGACAGGGGAGCACAGATACGCAGTATTTT
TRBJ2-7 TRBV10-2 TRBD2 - CASRQRLAGARNPYEQYF TGCGCCAGCAGGCAGCGGCTAGCGGGAGCGCGTAATCCCTACGAGCAGTACTTC
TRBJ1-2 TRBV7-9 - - CASSLDPRVRGYTF TGTGCCAGCAGCTTAGATCCGAGGGTGCGGGGCTACACCTTC
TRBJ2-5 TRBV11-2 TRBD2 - CASSGSYSTSARQETQYF TGTGCCAGCAGCGGTTCTTACTCAACTAGCGCCCGCCAAGAGACCCAGTACTTC
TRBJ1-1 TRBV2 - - CASSGSRPTEAFF TGTGCCAGCAGTGGCAGTAGGCCCACTGAAGCTTTCTTT
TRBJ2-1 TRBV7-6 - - CASSSEDEQFF TGTGCCAGCAGCTCCGAGGATGAGCAGTTCTTC
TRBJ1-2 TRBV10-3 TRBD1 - CAISEGQGGTEWYGYTF TGTGCCATCAGTGAGGGACAGGGGGGGACAGAGTGGTATGGCTACACCTTC
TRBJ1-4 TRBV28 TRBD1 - CASSLTGGTNEKLFF TGTGCCAGCAGCCTGACAGGGGGAACTAATGAAAAACTGTTTTTT
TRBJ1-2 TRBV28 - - CASSLKGFGYTF TGTGCCAGCAGTTTGAAGGGTTTTGGCTACACCTTC
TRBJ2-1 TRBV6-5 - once CASTPRGPSYNEQFF TGTGCCAGCACGCCCCGGGGGCCCTCCTACAATGAGCAGTTCTTC
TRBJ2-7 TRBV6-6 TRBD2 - CASRLTSGSYHEQYF TGTGCCAGCAGGCTCACTAGCGGGAGTTACCACGAGCAGTACTTC
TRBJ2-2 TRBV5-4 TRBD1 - CASSRLSGQTTGELFF TGTGCCAGCAGCCGTCTGTCGGGACAGACCACCGGGGAGCTGTTTTTT
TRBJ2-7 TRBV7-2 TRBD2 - CASSSTSHEQYF TGTGCCAGCAGCTCGACTAGCCACGAGCAGTACTTC
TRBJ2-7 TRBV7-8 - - CASSLMPTLSYEQYF TGTGCCAGCAGCTTAATGCCAACCCTATCCTACGAGCAGTACTTC
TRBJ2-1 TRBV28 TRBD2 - CASSPGLAGGSEQFF TGTGCCAGCAGTCCTGGACTAGCGGGAGGGAGTGAGCAGTTCTTC
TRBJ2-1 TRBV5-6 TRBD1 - CASSSPTGNNEQFF TGTGCCAGCAGCTCCCCGACAGGGAACAATGAGCAGTTCTTC
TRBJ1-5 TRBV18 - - CASSPLYQPQHF TGTGCCAGCTCACCGCTGTATCAGCCCCAGCATTTT
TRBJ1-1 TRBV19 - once CASSTRDHRGTEAFF TGTGCCAGTAGTACCCGGGACCACCGAGGGACTGAAGCTTTCTTT
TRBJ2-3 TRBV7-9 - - CASSFDRPTDTQYF TGTGCCAGCAGCTTTGACAGGCCCACAGATACGCAGTATTTT
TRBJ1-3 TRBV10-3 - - CAISVLPFSSGNTIYF TGTGCCATCAGTGTCCTCCCGTTTAGCTCTGGAAACACCATATATTTT
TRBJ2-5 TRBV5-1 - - CASSLGAVRGETQYF TGCGCCAGCAGCCTTGGGGCAGTCCGAGGGGAGACCCAGTACTTC